This T cell receptor beta chain was sequenced during a study of blood T cell repertoires in COVID-19. Whole-study context: Samples of COVID-19 (acute and convalescent) were obtained from the United States, Italy and Spain. T cells, B-cell-depleted T cells, or PBMCs provided the cDNA or gDNA that served as material.

As processed by the authors: Using reference gene primer amplification, nucleated cell counts were estimated. Some clones are missing from TCRdb's copy, which holds only in-frame ones; the method was immunoSEQ multiplex PCR. V and J calls and clone size are as listed in that table; D and trimming were resolved from the DNA. The repertoire holds approximately 150,000 clones, with under 85% as singletons. Germline CDR1 MNHEY, CDR2 SMNVEV (reference sequence). This CDR3 spans 12 amino acids. Trimming stripped 8 bases from V and 4 bases from J, with 11 bases between. The origin of this receptor is a man aged 50 or older with active or convalescent COVID-19. The source material was peripheral blood. The V and J genes are TRBV27 and TRBJ2-5; maybe TRBD2 (7 bases). DNA of the CDR3: TGTGCCAGCGGGAGGGGGGGAGAGACCCAGTACTTC. It codes for CASGRGGETQYF.